This section outlines one T cell receptor (beta chain) sequence together with its context. What it binds is unknown. These data belong to a study of identifying expanded T cells in peripheral blood. The data were produced by immunoSEQ multiplex PCR, yet TCRdb's version contains in-frame clones alone and is incomplete. In the table there are about 82,000 clones, about 87% of which are singletons. During the collection period, no donor immune events like infections were recorded. The study, taken as a whole, reports: Technical replicates showed around 1.2 changed clones; approximately 2 weeks about 16.4; four weeks 19.

Trimming removed 1 base from V and 6 bases from J, with 22 bases in between. From germline, CDR1 is SEHNR and CDR2 FQNEAQ (reference sequence). CDR3 size: 18 residues. Sequenced sample: blood. The clonotype comes from a person aged 18 to 70 in good health. This chain joins TRBV7-9 and TRBJ2-1; no definite D call. The CDR3 region has the DNA TGTGCCAGCAGCTTAGAGGGTAGAGTCGGGTTAGGATTCAATGAGCAGTTCTTC. Amino acids: CASSLEGRVGLGFNEQFF.